This is a list of T cell receptor beta chains from one sample in a study of blood T cell repertoires in COVID-19. This table comes from immunoSEQ multiplex PCR, and its TCRdb copy is limited to in-frame clones, with some not included. The profile shows 300,000 to 400,000 clones, around 87% of them singletons. Sequenced: peripheral blood. The source is a human donor in a cohort sampled during active COVID-19. CDR3s include the opening cysteine and the closing phenylalanine or tryptophan. Fields, in order: D gene, J gene, clone size, V gene, CDR3 DNA, CDR3 protein. D genes are given only for firm matches. Only some rows state a clone size, as once, few, many or a class for expanded clones.

.,TRBJ1-5,.,TRBV28,TGTGCCAGCAGTTTTTGGGACATTGATCAGCCCCAGCATTTT,CASSFWDIDQPQHF
.,TRBJ1-2,.,TRBV4-1,TGCGCCAGCAGCCAAGAGGCTGACATCTATGGCTACACCTTC,CASSQEADIYGYTF
.,TRBJ2-7,.,TRBV7-9,TGTGCCAGCAGCTTATTCGGGCTAGCAAGTGAGCAGTACTTC,CASSLFGLASEQYF
TRBD1,TRBJ2-3,.,TRBV5-1,TGCGCCAGCAGCTTGGCGCTGGACAGGGCCGGTGATACGCAGTATTTT,CASSLALDRAGDTQYF
TRBD2,TRBJ2-3,.,TRBV5-4,TGTGCCAGCAGCTTACGCGGGGGTCGAACAGATACGCAGTATTTT,CASSLRGGRTDTQYF
.,TRBJ1-1,few,TRBV4-1,TGCGCCAGCAGCCAAGGATGGGCAGGTCCTGAAGCTTTCTTT,CASSQGWAGPEAFF
.,TRBJ2-1,.,TRBV11-3,TGTGCCAGCAGCGGGAGAGGGAGTGAGCAGTTCTTC,CASSGRGSEQFF
.,TRBJ1-3,.,TRBV19,TGTGCCAGTAGTATGGGGCTCCCCGATGGAAACACCATATATTTT,CASSMGLPDGNTIYF
.,TRBJ2-2,.,TRBV13,TGTGCCAGCAGCCTAGGGGTATTGTACAGGTACACCGGGGAGCTGTTTTTT,CASSLGVLYRYTGELFF
TRBD1,TRBJ2-3,.,TRBV10-3,TGTGCCATCAGGGACAGGGGGACAACAGATACGCAGTATTTT,CAIRDRGTTDTQYF
TRBD1,TRBJ1-6,.,TRBV25-1,TGTGCCAGCAGGGACAGGAGCTCCTATAATTCACCCCTCCACTTT,CASRDRSSYNSPLHF
TRBD1,TRBJ1-1,.,TRBV5-1,TGCGCCAGCAGCTTGGGACAGGGTGACAACACTGAAGCTTTCTTT,CASSLGQGDNTEAFF
.,TRBJ2-2,.,TRBV9,TGTGCCAGCAGCGTAGCGGGTGGAGGGAGCATGGAGCTGTTTTTT,CASSVAGGGSMELFF
TRBD2,TRBJ2-1,.,TRBV5-6,TGTGCCAGCAGCCCGACCCTTACTAGCGGGAGCTACAATGAGCAGTTCTTC,CASSPTLTSGSYNEQFF
TRBD2,TRBJ2-3,.,TRBV4-1,TGCGCCAGCAGCCAAGGTTCGGGGGGGGCCACAGATACGCAGTATTTT,CASSQGSGGATDTQYF
.,TRBJ2-2,.,TRBV9,TGTGCCAGCAGAGATACAGGGAACACCGGGGAGCTGTTTTTT,CASRDTGNTGELFF
TRBD2,TRBJ2-5,few,TRBV3-1/TRBV3-2,TGTGCCAGCAGCTCAAACTCGGGACTAGGGGGAGAGACCCAGTACTTC,CASSSNSGLGGETQYF
TRBD2,TRBJ2-3,.,TRBV14,TGTGCCAGCAGTGGTCGGCGGGGGGGCAGGACAGATACGCAGTATTTT,CASSGRRGGRTDTQYF
.,TRBJ2-5,.,TRBV15,TGTGCCACCAGCAGAGAAGGCCGGGCAGGGGAGACCCAGTACTTC,CATSREGRAGETQYF
TRBD2,TRBJ2-1,.,TRBV2,TGTGCCAGCAGTGAATTAGCGGGGAGGAATGAGCAGTTCTTC,CASSELAGRNEQFF
.,TRBJ2-1,.,TRBV28,TGTGCCACCTCAAGAGGACTACCCGAGGGGAATGAGCAGTTCTTC,CATSRGLPEGNEQFF
.,TRBJ2-7,.,TRBV11-2,TGTGCCAGCAGCTTAGGGGTAGGGGATGAGCAGTACTTC,CASSLGVGDEQYF
.,TRBJ2-5,.,TRBV25-1,TGTGCCAGCAGTGAAGGCGGGGCAGGGGGAGGGACCCAGTACTTC,CASSEGGAGGGTQYF
TRBD2,TRBJ2-1,.,TRBV19,TGTGCCAGTAGTAGCCGTCGGCGGGGGGTTTACAATGAGCAGTTCTTC,CASSSRRRGVYNEQFF
TRBD1,TRBJ1-2,.,TRBV4-1,TGCGCCAGCAGCCAGCCGGGACAGGGGAACTATGGCTACACCTTC,CASSQPGQGNYGYTF
.,TRBJ2-1,.,TRBV3-1/TRBV3-2,TGTGCCAGCAGCCAAGAAGGAGACAGGCCCTACAATGAGCAGTTCTTC,CASSQEGDRPYNEQFF
TRBD2,TRBJ2-1,.,TRBV27,TGTGCCAGCAGGTCCGGACTAGCGGGAGGGCCGGGTAATCTGTTCTTC,CASRSGLAGGPGNLFF
.,TRBJ2-1,once,TRBV27,TGTGCCAGCAGTTTTATCGCGTTCGGGAGCTACAATGAGCAGTTCTTC,CASSFIAFGSYNEQFF
.,TRBJ2-5,.,TRBV15,TGTGCCACCAGCGCCAGGGTTGCAGAGACCCAGTACTTC,CATSARVAETQYF
TRBD2,TRBJ2-7,.,TRBV6-1,TGTGCCAGCAGTGAAGCTGCCGGGGAGGGGCAGTACTTC,CASSEAAGEGQYF
.,TRBJ2-2,.,TRBV7-2,TGTGCCAGCAGCTTTTCGTTCCGGGAGCTGTTTTTT,CASSFSFRELFF
.,TRBJ1-6,.,TRBV27,TGTGCCAGCCGCGGGGTATATAATTCACCCCTCCACTTT,CASRGVYNSPLHF
.,TRBJ2-7,.,TRBV30,TGTGCCTGGAGTAGGCCCGGGTTCGCCTACGAGCAGTACTTC,CAWSRPGFAYEQYF
.,TRBJ2-7,.,TRBV7-9,TGTGCCAGCAGCTTGGACACCCCTTACGAGCAGTACTTC,CASSLDTPYEQYF
TRBD1,TRBJ2-5,.,TRBV18,TGTGCCAGCTCACCAACCGGGACAGAAGAGACCCAGTACTTC,CASSPTGTEETQYF
.,TRBJ1-2,few,TRBV11-2,TGTGCCAGCAGCACCTACAGCTACTATGGCTACACCTTC,CASSTYSYYGYTF
TRBD2,TRBJ2-3,.,TRBV9,TGTGCCAGCAGCCTAGCGGGGGATACGCAGTATTTT,CASSLAGDTQYF
.,TRBJ1-2,once,TRBV4-1,TGCGCCAGCAGCCAAGTACGTCCGACACCGATCCCAATCTTC,CASSQVRPTPIPIF
.,TRBJ2-5,.,TRBV15,TGTGCCACCAGCAGAGATCTACAGGGAACCCAAGAGACCCAGTACTTC,CATSRDLQGTQETQYF
.,TRBJ2-1,.,TRBV5-1,TGCGCCAGCAGCTTGGCAGGGGACTACTACAATGAGCAGTTCTTC,CASSLAGDYYNEQFF
.,TRBJ2-7,.,TRBV4-2,TGTGCCAGCAGCCAACAAGAAGGGCACAGGGCCTACGAGCAGTACTTC,CASSQQEGHRAYEQYF
TRBD1,TRBJ2-3,.,TRBV5-1,TGCGCCACCCGGACAGGAGATGGCATGGATACGCAGTATTTT,CATRTGDGMDTQYF
TRBD1,TRBJ2-3,.,TRBV28,TGTGCCAGCAGTTTAGGGACAGGGGAAACAGATACGCAGTATTTT,CASSLGTGETDTQYF
.,TRBJ1-3,.,TRBV11-2,TGTGCCAGCAGTAGAGGACAACCCATCTCTGGAAACACCATATATTTT,CASSRGQPISGNTIYF
TRBD1,TRBJ1-5,.,TRBV6-5,TGTGCCAGCAGTTGGACAGGAGGGGGAAATCAGCCCCAGCATTTT,CASSWTGGGNQPQHF
TRBD1,TRBJ1-1,.,TRBV25-1,TGTGCCAGCAGTGAAGGTGGAGGGGGCAGGACTGAAGCTTTCTTT,CASSEGGGGRTEAFF
.,TRBJ1-6,.,TRBV9,TGTGCCAGCAGCGTATCAGGGTTCGAGAGTAATTCACCCCTCCACTTT,CASSVSGFESNSPLHF
TRBD1,TRBJ1-1,.,TRBV2,TGTGCCAGCAGTCTAGGACAGGAGAACACTGAAGCTTTCTTT,CASSLGQENTEAFF
.,TRBJ2-1,.,TRBV30,TGTGCCTGGAGTCAACGAGGGAACAATGAGCAGTTCTTC,CAWSQRGNNEQFF
TRBD2,TRBJ2-1,.,TRBV19,TGTGCCAGTAGTATTCGGGGGGGCGAGAACAATGAGCAGTTCTTC,CASSIRGGENNEQFF
.,TRBJ1-2,.,TRBV28,TGTGCCAGCAGTTTGGGGCAGCTAAACTATGGCTACACCTTC,CASSLGQLNYGYTF
.,TRBJ2-3,few,TRBV15,TGTGCCACCAGCAGAGATAGAGTCGATACGCAGTATTTT,CATSRDRVDTQYF
TRBD1,TRBJ1-5,.,TRBV5-5,TGTGCCAGCAGCTTTGGGACAGGGGATAGCAATCAGCCCCAGCATTTT,CASSFGTGDSNQPQHF